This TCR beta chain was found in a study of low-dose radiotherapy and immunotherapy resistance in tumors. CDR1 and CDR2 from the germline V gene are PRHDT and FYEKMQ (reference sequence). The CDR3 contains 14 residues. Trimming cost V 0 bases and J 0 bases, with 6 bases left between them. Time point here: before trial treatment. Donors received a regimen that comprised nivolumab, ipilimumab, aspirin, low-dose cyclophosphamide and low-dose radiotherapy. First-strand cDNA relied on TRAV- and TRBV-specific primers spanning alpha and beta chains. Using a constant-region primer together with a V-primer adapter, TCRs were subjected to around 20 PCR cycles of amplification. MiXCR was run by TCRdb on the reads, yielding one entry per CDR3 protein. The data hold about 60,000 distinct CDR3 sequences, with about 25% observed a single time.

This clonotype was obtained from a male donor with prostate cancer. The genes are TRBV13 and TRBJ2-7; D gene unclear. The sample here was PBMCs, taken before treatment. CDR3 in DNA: TGTGCCAGCAGCTTAGGGATCAGCTCCTACGAGCAGTACTTC. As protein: CASSLGISSYEQYF.